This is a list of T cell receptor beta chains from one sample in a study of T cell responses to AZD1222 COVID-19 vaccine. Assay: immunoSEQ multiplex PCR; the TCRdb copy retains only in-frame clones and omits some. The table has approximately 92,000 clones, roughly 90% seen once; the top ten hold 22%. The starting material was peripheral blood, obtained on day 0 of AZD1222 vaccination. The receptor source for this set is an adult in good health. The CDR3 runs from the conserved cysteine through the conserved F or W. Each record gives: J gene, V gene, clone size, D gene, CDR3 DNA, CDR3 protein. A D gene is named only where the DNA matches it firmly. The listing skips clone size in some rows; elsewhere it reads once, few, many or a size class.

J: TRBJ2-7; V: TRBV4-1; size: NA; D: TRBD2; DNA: TGCGCCAGCAGCCAAGACGGGAGGGTCTCCGAGCAGTACTTC; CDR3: CASSQDGRVSEQYF
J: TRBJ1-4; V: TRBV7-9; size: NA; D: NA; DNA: TGTGCCAGCAGCGCCGGACTGAGCGGGGAAAAACTGTTTTTT; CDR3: CASSAGLSGEKLFF
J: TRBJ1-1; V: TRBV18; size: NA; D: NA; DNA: TGTGCCAGCTCACACGAAACAGGGATGAACACTGAAGCTTTCTTT; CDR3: CASSHETGMNTEAFF
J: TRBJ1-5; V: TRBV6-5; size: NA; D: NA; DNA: TGTGCCAGCAGTTACTCGATTCCGGGGCCCCAGCATTTT; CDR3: CASSYSIPGPQHF
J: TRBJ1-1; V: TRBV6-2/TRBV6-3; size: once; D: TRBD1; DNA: TGTGCCAGCAGCCGACAGGGGTTCACTGAAGCTTTCTTT; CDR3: CASSRQGFTEAFF
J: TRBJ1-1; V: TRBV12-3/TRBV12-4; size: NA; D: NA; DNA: TGTGCCAGCGAGGGGTTAAGCGAGGCTGAAGCTTTCTTT; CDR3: CASEGLSEAEAFF
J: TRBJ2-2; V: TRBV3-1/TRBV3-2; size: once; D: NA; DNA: TGTGCCAGCAGCCAAGCTTCTCGGGAGCTGTTTTTT; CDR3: CASSQASRELFF
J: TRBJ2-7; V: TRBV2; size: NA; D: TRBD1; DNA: TGTGCCAGCAGTGAAGCGGGACAGGGGGCGAATGGCGAGCAGTACTTC; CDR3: CASSEAGQGANGEQYF
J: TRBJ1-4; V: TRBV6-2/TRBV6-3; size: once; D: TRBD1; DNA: TGTGCCAGCAGCGGGGACAGCCTGGGAGGAAAACTGTTTTTT; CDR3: CASSGDSLGGKLFF
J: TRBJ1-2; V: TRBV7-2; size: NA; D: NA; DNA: TGTGCCAGCAGCTTAGGACAGTTGACCTATGGCTACACCTTC; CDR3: CASSLGQLTYGYTF
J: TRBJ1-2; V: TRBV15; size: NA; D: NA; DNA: TGTGCCACCAGCAGCTACAGGCCGGGTCCCGGCTACACCTTC; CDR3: CATSSYRPGPGYTF
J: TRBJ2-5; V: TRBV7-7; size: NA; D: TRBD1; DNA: TGTGCTAGCAGCTCCATGACAGGGGACAAAGAGACCCAGTACTTC; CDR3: CASSSMTGDKETQYF
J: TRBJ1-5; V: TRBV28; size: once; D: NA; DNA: TGTGCCAGCAGTTTCCCCCAGGCCCCTTATCAGCCCCAGCATTTT; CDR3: CASSFPQAPYQPQHF
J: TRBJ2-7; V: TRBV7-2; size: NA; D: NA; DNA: TGTGCCAGCAGTCCCTCCGGGGCCTCCTACGAGCAGTACTTC; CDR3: CASSPSGASYEQYF
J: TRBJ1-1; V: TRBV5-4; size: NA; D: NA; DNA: TGTGCCAGCAGCAAAGACCGGGCCAGTGGTGGGACTGAAGCTTTCTTT; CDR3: CASSKDRASGGTEAFF
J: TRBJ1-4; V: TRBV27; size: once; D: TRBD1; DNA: TGTGCCAACGACGGGACAGCATGGGAAAAACTGTTTTTT; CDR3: CANDGTAWEKLFF
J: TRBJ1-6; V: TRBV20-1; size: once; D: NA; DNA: TGCAGTGCTAGTAGCGGGACGGATAGTAATTCACCCCTCCACTTT; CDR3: CSASSGTDSNSPLHF
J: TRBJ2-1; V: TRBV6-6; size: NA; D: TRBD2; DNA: TGTGCCAGCAGTGCTACTAGCGGGGGTAACAATGAGCAGTTCTTC; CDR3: CASSATSGGNNEQFF
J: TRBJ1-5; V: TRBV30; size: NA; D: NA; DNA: TGTGCCTGGAGTGTTGGGCTCGGTCAGCCCCAGCATTTT; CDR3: CAWSVGLGQPQHF
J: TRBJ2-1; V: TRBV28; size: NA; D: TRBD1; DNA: TGTGCCAGCATCACTTTAGGGACAGGGCTTCATGAGCAGTTCTTC; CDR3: CASITLGTGLHEQFF
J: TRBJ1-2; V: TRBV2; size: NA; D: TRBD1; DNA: TGTGCCAGCAGTTCCAAACTTACAGGGGGCCGGTATGGCTACACCTTC; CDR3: CASSSKLTGGRYGYTF
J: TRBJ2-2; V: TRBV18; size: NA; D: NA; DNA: TGTGCCAGCTCACCGCGGGACAGCCCCACCGGGGAGCTGTTTTTT; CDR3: CASSPRDSPTGELFF
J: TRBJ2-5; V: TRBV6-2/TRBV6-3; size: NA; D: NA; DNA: TGTGCCAGCAGTTACGGATTCGGCAACCAAGAGACCCAGTACTTC; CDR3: CASSYGFGNQETQYF
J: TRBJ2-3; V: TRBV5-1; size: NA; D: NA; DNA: TGCGCCAGCAGGGGTTCAGATACGCAGTATTTT; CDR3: CASRGSDTQYF
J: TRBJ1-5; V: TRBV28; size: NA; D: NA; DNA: TGTGCCAGCAGTTTCGGTTCAGGGTACGGTCAGCCCCAGCATTTT; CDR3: CASSFGSGYGQPQHF
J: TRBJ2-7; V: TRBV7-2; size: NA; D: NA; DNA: TGTGCCAGCAGCTCGGTCGTGGGGTTCTCCTACGAGCAGTACTTC; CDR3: CASSSVVGFSYEQYF
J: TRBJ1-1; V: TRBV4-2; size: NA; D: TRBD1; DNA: TGTGCCAGCAGCCATAGCCCCCGGGACAGTGAAGCTTTCTTT; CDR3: CASSHSPRDSEAFF
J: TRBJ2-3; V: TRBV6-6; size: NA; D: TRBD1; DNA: TGTGCCAGCAGAAACCGGGACAGTGCCCAGTATACGCAGTATTTT; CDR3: CASRNRDSAQYTQYF
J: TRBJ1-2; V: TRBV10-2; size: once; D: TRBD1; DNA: TGCGCCAGCAGTGAGTCGGGACAGGGGTATGGCTACACCTTC; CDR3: CASSESGQGYGYTF
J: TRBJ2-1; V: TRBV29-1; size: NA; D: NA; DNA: TGCAGCGTTGAAGATACAGGACGGAGCTCCTACAATGAGCAGTTCTTC; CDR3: CSVEDTGRSSYNEQFF
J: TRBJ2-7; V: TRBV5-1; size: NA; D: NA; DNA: TGCGCCAGCAGCCCCGACAAATTCCCCTACGAGCAGTACTTC; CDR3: CASSPDKFPYEQYF
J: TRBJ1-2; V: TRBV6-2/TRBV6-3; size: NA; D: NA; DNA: TGTGCCAGCAGTGGAGGGGTCATGGCTAACTATGGCTACACCTTC; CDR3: CASSGGVMANYGYTF
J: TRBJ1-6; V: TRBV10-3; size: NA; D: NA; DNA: TGTGCCATCAGTGACAGAGAAATAACAGGCTCCTATAATTCACCCCTCCACTTT; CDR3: CAISDREITGSYNSPLHF
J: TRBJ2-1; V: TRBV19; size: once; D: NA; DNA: TGTGCCAGTAGTGTCCTAGGGGTCACCTCATACAATGAGCAGTTCTTC; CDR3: CASSVLGVTSYNEQFF
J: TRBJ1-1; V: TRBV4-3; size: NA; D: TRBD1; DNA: TGCGCCAGCAGCCCACAGGGGAATTTGATGACTGAAGCTTTCTTT; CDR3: CASSPQGNLMTEAFF
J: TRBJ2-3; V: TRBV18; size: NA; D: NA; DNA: TGTGCCAGCTCACTAGACACCATACGAGATACGCAGTATTTT; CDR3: CASSLDTIRDTQYF
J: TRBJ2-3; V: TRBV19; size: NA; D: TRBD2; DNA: TGTGCCAGTAGTATGAGGTCAGGACTAGTTGATACGCAGTATTTT; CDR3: CASSMRSGLVDTQYF
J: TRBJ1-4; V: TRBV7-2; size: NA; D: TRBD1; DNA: TGTGCCAGCAGCCTGGACAGGGTATGGAATGAAAAACTGTTTTTT; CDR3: CASSLDRVWNEKLFF
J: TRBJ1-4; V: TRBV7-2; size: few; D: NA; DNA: TGTGCCAGCAGCCCCCATACAACTAATGAAAAACTGTTTTTT; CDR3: CASSPHTTNEKLFF
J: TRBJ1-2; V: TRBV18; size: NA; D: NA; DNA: TGTGCCAGCTCACTCAATCCGGAGGATTATGGCTACACCTTC; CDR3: CASSLNPEDYGYTF
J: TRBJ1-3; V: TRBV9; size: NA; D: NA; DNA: TGTGCCAGCAGACACGACGGGACAACTGGAAACACCATATATTTT; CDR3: CASRHDGTTGNTIYF
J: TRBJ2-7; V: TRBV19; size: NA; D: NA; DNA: TGTGCCAGTAGTATGCGGACTCACCCCCTCGAGCAGTACTTC; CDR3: CASSMRTHPLEQYF
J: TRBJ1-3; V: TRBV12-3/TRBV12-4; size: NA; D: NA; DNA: TGTGCCAGCAGCCTATGGACTGTGGACACCATATATTTT; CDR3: CASSLWTVDTIYF
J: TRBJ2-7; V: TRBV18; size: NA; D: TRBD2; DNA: TGTGCCAGCTCACCCTCGGTTGGTAGCGGGGGTTACGAGCAGTACTTC; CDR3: CASSPSVGSGGYEQYF
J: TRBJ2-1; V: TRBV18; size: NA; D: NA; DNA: TGTGCCAGCTCGCGTCCTCCGGACAGACAGTTCTTC; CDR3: CASSRPPDRQFF
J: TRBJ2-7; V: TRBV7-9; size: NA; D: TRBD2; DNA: TGTGCCAGCAGCCCCCCCGCACGACTAGCGGGGGACGAGCAGTACTTC; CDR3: CASSPPARLAGDEQYF
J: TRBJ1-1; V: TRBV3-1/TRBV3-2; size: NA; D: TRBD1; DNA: TGTGCCAGCAGAGATCGGACAGGGGCGCAGAACACTGAAGCTTTCTTT; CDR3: CASRDRTGAQNTEAFF
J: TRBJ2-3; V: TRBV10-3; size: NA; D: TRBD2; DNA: TGTGCCATCAGCACGCGGGGGGGCAATGCAGATACGCAGTATTTT; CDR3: CAISTRGGNADTQYF
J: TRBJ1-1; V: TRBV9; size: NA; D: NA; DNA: TGTGCCAGCAGCACTCAGGTTAACACTGAAGCTTTCTTT; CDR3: CASSTQVNTEAFF
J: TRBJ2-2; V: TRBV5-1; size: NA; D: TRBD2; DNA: TGCGCCATCCGGACTAGCGGAACCACCGGGGAGCTGTTTTTT; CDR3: CAIRTSGTTGELFF
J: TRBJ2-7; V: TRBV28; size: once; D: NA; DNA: TGTGCCAGCAGTTCCGGACAGCTCTACGAGCAGTACTTC; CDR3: CASSSGQLYEQYF
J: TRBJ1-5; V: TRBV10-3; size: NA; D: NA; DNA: TGTGCCATCACCGAACACCCCAAGAATCAGCCCCAGCATTTT; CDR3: CAITEHPKNQPQHF
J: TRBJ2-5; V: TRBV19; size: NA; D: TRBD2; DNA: TGTGCCAGTATGCCCTCGGTAAGCGGGGCCGGGGAGACCCAGTACTTC; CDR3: CASMPSVSGAGETQYF
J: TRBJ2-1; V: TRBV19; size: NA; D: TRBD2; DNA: TGTGCCAGTAGTACCGTAGCGGGGGGCTACAATGAGCAGTTCTTC; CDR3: CASSTVAGGYNEQFF
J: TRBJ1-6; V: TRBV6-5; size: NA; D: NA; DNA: TGTGCCGGGATATGTGGAGGGGATTCACCCCTCCACTTT; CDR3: CAGICGGDSPLHF
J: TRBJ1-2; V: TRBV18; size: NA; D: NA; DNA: TGTGCCAGCTCACCATACGGGGGACGAAGATATGGCTACACCTTC; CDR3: CASSPYGGRRYGYTF
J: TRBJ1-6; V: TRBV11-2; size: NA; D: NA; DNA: TGTGCCAGCAGCAAACAACGAGGGATGGGCTCACCCCTCCACTTT; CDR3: CASSKQRGMGSPLHF